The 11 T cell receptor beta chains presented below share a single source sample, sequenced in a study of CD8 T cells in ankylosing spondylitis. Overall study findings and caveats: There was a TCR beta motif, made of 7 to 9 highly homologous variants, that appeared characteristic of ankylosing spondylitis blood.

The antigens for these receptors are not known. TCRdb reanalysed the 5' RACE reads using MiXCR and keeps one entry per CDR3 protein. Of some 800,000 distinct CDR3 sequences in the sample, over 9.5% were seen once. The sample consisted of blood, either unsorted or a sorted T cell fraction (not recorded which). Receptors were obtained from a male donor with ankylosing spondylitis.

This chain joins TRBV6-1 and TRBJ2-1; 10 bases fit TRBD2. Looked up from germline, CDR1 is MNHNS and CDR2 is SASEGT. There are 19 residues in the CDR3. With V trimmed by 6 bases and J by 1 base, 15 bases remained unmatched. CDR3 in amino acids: CASSSPGGLAGVSYNEQFF. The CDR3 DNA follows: TGTGCCAGCAGCTCCCCTGGGGGGCTAGCGGGGGTATCCTACAATGAGCAGTTCTTC.

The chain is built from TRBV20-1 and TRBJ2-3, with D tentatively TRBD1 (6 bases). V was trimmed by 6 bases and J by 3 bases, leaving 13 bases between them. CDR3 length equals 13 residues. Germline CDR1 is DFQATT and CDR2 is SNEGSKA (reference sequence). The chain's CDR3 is CSASWTATDTQYF. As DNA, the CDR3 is TGCAGTGCAAGCTGGACAGCGACAGATACGCAGTATTTT.

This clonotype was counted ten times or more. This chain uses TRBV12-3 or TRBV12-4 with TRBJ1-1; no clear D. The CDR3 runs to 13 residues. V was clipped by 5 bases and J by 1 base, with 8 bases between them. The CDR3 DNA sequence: TGTGCCAGCAGTGCCCGCGGGAACACTGAAGCTTTCTTT. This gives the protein CASSARGNTEAFF.

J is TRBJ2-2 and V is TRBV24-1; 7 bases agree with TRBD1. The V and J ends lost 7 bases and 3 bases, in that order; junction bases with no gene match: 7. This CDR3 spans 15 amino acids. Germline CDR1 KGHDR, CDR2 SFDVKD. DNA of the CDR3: TGTGCCACCAGCAAACCTACAGGGGACACCGGGGAGCTGTTTTTT. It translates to CATSKPTGDTGELFF.

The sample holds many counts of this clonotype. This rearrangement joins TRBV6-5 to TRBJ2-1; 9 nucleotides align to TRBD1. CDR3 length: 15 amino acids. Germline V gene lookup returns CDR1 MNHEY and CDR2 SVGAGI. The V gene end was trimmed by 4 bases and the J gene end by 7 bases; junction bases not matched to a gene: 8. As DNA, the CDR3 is TGTGCCAGCAGTTCTCGGGACAGGGTGTCGAATGAGCAGTTCTTC. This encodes CASSSRDRVSNEQFF.

CDR3 residues: CASSFSIGELFF. CDR3 sequence (DNA): TGTGCCAGCAGTTTCTCCATCGGGGAGCTGTTTTTT. V gene TRBV12-3 or TRBV12-4 combines with J gene TRBJ2-2; the D is unclear. Trimming removed 3 bases from V and 7 bases from J, with 6 bases in between. The CDR3 spans 12 residues.

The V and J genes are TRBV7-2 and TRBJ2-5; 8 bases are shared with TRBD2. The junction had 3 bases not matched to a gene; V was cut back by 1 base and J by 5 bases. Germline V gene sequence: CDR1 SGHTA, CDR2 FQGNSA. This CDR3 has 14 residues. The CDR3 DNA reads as TGTGCCAGCAGCTTAGATTCGGGAGGGGAGACCCAGTACTTC. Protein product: CASSLDSGGETQYF.

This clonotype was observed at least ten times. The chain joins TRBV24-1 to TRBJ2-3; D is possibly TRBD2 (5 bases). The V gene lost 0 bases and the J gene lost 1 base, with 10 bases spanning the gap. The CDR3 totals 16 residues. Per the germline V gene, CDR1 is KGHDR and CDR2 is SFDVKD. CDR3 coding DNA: TGTGCCACCAGTGATTTGGAACTCGGGGGCACAGATACGCAGTATTTT. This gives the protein CATSDLELGGTDTQYF.

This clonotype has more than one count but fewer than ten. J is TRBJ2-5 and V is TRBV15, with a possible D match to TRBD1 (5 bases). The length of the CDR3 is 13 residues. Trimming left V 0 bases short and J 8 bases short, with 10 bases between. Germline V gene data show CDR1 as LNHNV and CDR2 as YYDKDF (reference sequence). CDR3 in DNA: TGTGCCACCAGCAGAGATCATCAGGGTACCCAGTACTTC. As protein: CATSRDHQGTQYF.

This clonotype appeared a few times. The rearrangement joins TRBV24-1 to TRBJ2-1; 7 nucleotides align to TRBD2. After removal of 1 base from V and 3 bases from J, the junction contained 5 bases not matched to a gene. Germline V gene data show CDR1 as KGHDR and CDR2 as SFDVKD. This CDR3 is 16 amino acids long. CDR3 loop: CATSDLSGGNYNEQFF. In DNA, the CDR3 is TGTGCCACCAGTGATTTATCGGGAGGCAACTACAATGAGCAGTTCTTC.

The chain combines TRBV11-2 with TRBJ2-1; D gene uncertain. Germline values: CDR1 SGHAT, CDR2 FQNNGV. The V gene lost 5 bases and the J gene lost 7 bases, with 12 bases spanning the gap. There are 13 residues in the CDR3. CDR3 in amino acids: CASSPRHVNEQFF. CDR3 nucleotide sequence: TGTGCCAGCAGCCCCCGCCACGTAAATGAGCAGTTCTTC.